The rows below give T cell receptor beta chains drawn from one sample of a study of chemoradiotherapy in HPV16-positive cancers. Assay used: immunoSEQ multiplex PCR; TCRdb lists only in-frame clones, some missing. The table includes 9,500 to 15,000 clones, roughly 90% detected once. The sample was blood, taken from a patient who underwent chemoradiotherapy. These receptor sequences come from a human donor with HPV-associated anogenital cancer. Both conserved end residues are part of each CDR3. A D gene is named only where the DNA matches it firmly. Size tells how often a clone was seen (once, few, many) or the class of an expanded clone, and some rows leave it out.

TRBJ2-2 | . | TRBV9 | . | TGTGCCAGCAGCCTAATAGGAGGGGCCGGGGAGCTGTTTTTT | CASSLIGGAGELFF
TRBJ2-1 | . | TRBV1 | . | TGCACCAGCAGCCAAGAACTAGCGGGGGGTGATGAGCAGTTCTTC | CTSSQELAGGDEQFF
TRBJ1-6 | . | TRBV5-4 | once | TGTGCCAGCAGCTTGTCTCCGGGCTCCTATAATTCACCCCTCCACTTT | CASSLSPGSYNSPLHF
TRBJ1-2 | . | TRBV10-2 | . | TGCGCCAGCACACAGGGTGAAAACTATGGCTACACCTTC | CASTQGENYGYTF
TRBJ2-6 | TRBD2 | TRBV29-1 | . | TGCAGCGCCCGGGAGGGGACTGGGGCCAACGTCCTGACTTTC | CSAREGTGANVLTF
TRBJ2-1 | . | TRBV29-1 | . | TGCAGCGTTGAAGTATCGGACTCGCGATCCTACAATGAGCAGTTCTTC | CSVEVSDSRSYNEQFF
TRBJ1-3 | . | TRBV11-2 | . | TGTGCCAGCAGCTTAGTCGGACCGATCTCTGGAAACACCATATATTTT | CASSLVGPISGNTIYF
TRBJ2-7 | TRBD1 | TRBV9 | . | TGTGCCAGCAGCAGGACAGGCGAATCATCCTACGAGCAGTACTTC | CASSRTGESSYEQYF
TRBJ1-5 | . | TRBV30 | . | TGTGCCTGGAGTGTACGACAGGGCAATCAGCCCCAGCATTTT | CAWSVRQGNQPQHF
TRBJ1-1 | TRBD1 | TRBV6-5 | few | TGTGCCAGCAGCAAATGGACAGGGGACACTGAAGCTTTCTTT | CASSKWTGDTEAFF
TRBJ1-2 | . | TRBV7-2 | . | TGTGCCAGCAGCTTAGAGGTGGGGGGGCGTGGTGGCTACACCTTC | CASSLEVGGRGGYTF
TRBJ2-2 | . | TRBV5-1 | once | TGCGCCAGCAGACTTGAGACCCTCAACACCGGGGAGCTGTTTTTT | CASRLETLNTGELFF
TRBJ1-2 | . | TRBV4-3 | . | TGCGCCAGCAGCCAGGAGACAGGAACCTATGGCTACACCTTC | CASSQETGTYGYTF
TRBJ1-2 | TRBD1 | TRBV25-1 | . | TGTGCCAGCAGTGACAGGACAGGGGTCGGCTACACCTTC | CASSDRTGVGYTF
TRBJ1-1 | . | TRBV6-1 | . | TGTGCCAGCAGTGGGGCGCCTGTGAACACTGAAGCTTTCTTT | CASSGAPVNTEAFF
TRBJ2-1 | . | TRBV30 | . | TGTGCCGGTCGGAATGGTTACAATGAGCAGTTCTTC | CAGRNGYNEQFF
TRBJ1-3 | TRBD1 | TRBV7-2 | once | TGTGCCAGTAAACAGGGGGGCTCTGGAAACACCATATATTTT | CASKQGGSGNTIYF
TRBJ1-1 | . | TRBV5-5 | . | TGTGCCAGCAGCTTGGCCGGGGGCTCAGTGAACACTGAAGCTTTCTTT | CASSLAGGSVNTEAFF
TRBJ2-3 | TRBD2 | TRBV2 | . | TGTGCCAGCACTGGAGCGGGGGGGGAGGATACGCAGTATTTT | CASTGAGGEDTQYF
TRBJ2-7 | . | TRBV4-1 | few | TGCGCCAGCAGCCGCGTCCGGCAGAACCACGAGCAGTACTTC | CASSRVRQNHEQYF
TRBJ2-7 | TRBD1 | TRBV18 | . | TGTGCCAGCTCACCAAGGGACAGCTCCTACGAGCAGTACTTC | CASSPRDSSYEQYF
TRBJ1-6 | . | TRBV2 | . | TGTGCCAGCAGTAGGGAGGTTAATTCACCCCTCCACTTT | CASSREVNSPLHF
TRBJ1-1 | . | TRBV25-1 | . | TGTGCCAGCAGTGAATCTTGGGGAACTGAAGCTTTCTTT | CASSESWGTEAFF
TRBJ1-2 | . | TRBV7-2 | . | TGTGCCAGCAGCCTTGCCAGGCAGTTCGGCTACACCTTC | CASSLARQFGYTF
TRBJ2-7 | TRBD1 | TRBV19 | once | TGTGCCAGTAGTACTTTTGGACAGGGAACCTACGAGCAGTACTTC | CASSTFGQGTYEQYF
TRBJ2-3 | . | TRBV6-6 | . | TGTGCCAGCAGATCCGGGGGAAGATTTGGCACAGATACGCAGTATTTT | CASRSGGRFGTDTQYF
TRBJ1-1 | . | TRBV2 | . | TGTGCCAGCAGTGGACTTAGTGAAGCTTTCTTT | CASSGLSEAFF
TRBJ1-4 | TRBD1 | TRBV4-1 | . | TGCGCCAGCAGCCGGTCCGGGACAGAGAATGAAAAACTGTTTTTT | CASSRSGTENEKLFF
TRBJ1-1 | . | TRBV5-5 | . | TGTGCCAGCAGCTTGGCCGAAGGGGGGAGGACTGAAGCTTTCTTT | CASSLAEGGRTEAFF
TRBJ2-3 | . | TRBV6-5 | . | TGTGCCAGCAGTCCGGGACTCTCTAGCACAGATACGCAGTATTTT | CASSPGLSSTDTQYF
TRBJ2-7 | TRBD1 | TRBV4-3 | . | TGCGCCAGCAGCCAGGGGACAGGGGAATACGAGCAGTACTTC | CASSQGTGEYEQYF
TRBJ2-7 | . | TRBV30 | . | TGTGCCTGGAGTCTGGGACTGCACTACGAGCAGTACTTC | CAWSLGLHYEQYF
TRBJ2-7 | TRBD2 | TRBV5-4 | . | TGTGCCAGCAGCTTAATATCTAGCGGGGACTACGAGCAGTACTTC | CASSLISSGDYEQYF
TRBJ2-7 | . | TRBV27 | . | TGTGCCAGCAGTTTAAGGGGACGAATTCTTATTGACCGATACGAGCAGTACTTC | CASSLRGRILIDRYEQYF
TRBJ2-2 | . | TRBV6-1 | . | TGTGCCAGCAGTTTTCACGCGGGGGACACCGGAGAGCTGTTTTTT | CASSFHAGDTGELFF
TRBJ2-4 | . | TRBV6-1 | . | TGTGCCAGCAGGGGTCGGGTGCGCGGCAAAAACATTCAGTACTTC | CASRGRVRGKNIQYF
TRBJ1-2 | TRBD1 | TRBV18 | once | TGTGCCAGCTCACAAACCGGGGACAGGGCTACGGGCTACACCTTC | CASSQTGDRATGYTF
TRBJ2-5 | . | TRBV11-2 | . | TGTGCCAGCAGCTTAAATTTTGGGACAAAAGAGACCCAGTACTTC | CASSLNFGTKETQYF
TRBJ1-1 | TRBD1 | TRBV5-1 | . | TGCGCCAGCGACGACAGGGTGAGTGCCTTT | CASDDRVSAF
TRBJ2-1 | . | TRBV18 | . | TGTGCCAGCTCACCCCCCACGGACCGCCACAATGAGCAGTTCTTC | CASSPPTDRHNEQFF
TRBJ1-2 | . | TRBV5-6 | . | TGTGCCAGCAGCTCGGGACCGGGCGGCTACACCTTC | CASSSGPGGYTF
TRBJ1-1 | . | TRBV2 | . | TGTGCCAGCAGTGGGAGGGGGTTTGTGAACACTGAAGCTTTCTTT | CASSGRGFVNTEAFF
TRBJ1-2 | TRBD1 | TRBV6-5 | . | TGTGCCAGCATGGGACAGGGCTATGGCTACACCTTC | CASMGQGYGYTF
TRBJ1-1 | TRBD1 | TRBV6-1 | few | TGTGCCAGCAGTTTACAGGGGGCGCGCACTGAAGCTTTCTTT | CASSLQGARTEAFF
TRBJ1-2 | . | TRBV4-3 | . | TGCGCCAGCAGCCAAAGGATAGCTAACTATGGCTACACCTTC | CASSQRIANYGYTF
TRBJ1-1 | . | TRBV2 | . | TGTGCCGGGAAAGCGGGGGTTGGTGAAGCTTTCTTT | CAGKAGVGEAFF
TRBJ1-1 | . | TRBV7-9 | . | TGTGCCAGCAGCTTAGGGGTAGGGTATTTTACGGGAGCTTTCTTT | CASSLGVGYFTGAFF
TRBJ2-2 | . | TRBV19 | once | TGTGCCAGTAGACCGGGGGACGCCAACACCGGGGAGCTGTTTTTT | CASRPGDANTGELFF
TRBJ1-2 | TRBD1 | TRBV5-4 | . | TGTGCCAGCAGCTCGGACAGGACCAACGATGGCTACACCTTC | CASSSDRTNDGYTF
TRBJ1-6 | TRBD1 | TRBV6-1 | few | TGTGCCAGCAGTCAAGGACAGGGACCCTATAATTCACCCCTCCACTTT | CASSQGQGPYNSPLHF
TRBJ2-1 | . | TRBV5-1 | . | TGCGCCAGCAGCTCTAGACTGGCGAGCTCCTACAATGAGCAGTTCTTC | CASSSRLASSYNEQFF